The clone carrying this T cell receptor (beta chain) appeared once. Its specificity is not known. Repertoires were generated with immunoSEQ multiplex PCR, while TCRdb's copy carries only in-frame clones and drops some. The repertoire holds about 28,000 clones, with around 85% as singletons. Per germline, CDR1 SGHDT and CDR2 YYEEEE. The junction had 5 bases not matched to a gene; V was cut back by 4 bases and J by 3 bases. This CDR3 contains 15 residues. The sample originates from a study of OX40 agonist ivuxolimab in advanced cancers. The wider study: Melanoma, hepatocellular carcinoma, head and neck or renal cell cancer occurred in dose-escalation patients. The dose-escalation cohort was just under 85% male, with a mean age of 60 years, ranging roughly 20 to 90. Findings and caveats of the study: In the 0.1 to 3.0 mg/kg range, CD4+ and CD8+ blood T cells had expanded clonally by week 6.

Sequences were derived from CD4+ or CD8+ T cells sorted from blood, sampled in a trial of the OX40 agonist ivuxolimab. The origin of this receptor is an adult with an advanced solid tumor such as melanoma, head and neck, liver or kidney cancer. V usage is TRBV5-6 and J usage is TRBJ2-7; the match to TRBD2 covers 12 bases. CDR3 sequence: CASSLASGGVYEQYF. The CDR3 coding sequence is TGTGCCAGCAGCCTTGCTAGCGGGGGGGTCTACGAGCAGTACTTC.